The rows below give T cell receptor beta chains drawn from one sample of a study of blood T cell repertoires in COVID-19. Data came from immunoSEQ multiplex PCR; TCRdb stores just in-frame clones and leaves some out. Of tens of thousands of clones in the sample, approximately 90% were seen once. Specimen: peripheral blood. The receptors originated from a woman over 75 with active COVID-19. The conserved cysteine and the conserved F or W are not part of the CDR3 here.

TRBV19	TRBJ2-2	ASTPRASGSGTTGELF
TRBV2	TRBJ2-1	ASSVGLAGDGEQF
TRBV11-2	TRBJ1-5	ASSSRPGENQPQH
TRBV6-5	TRBJ2-2	ASSFARGTGELF
TRBV28	TRBJ2-7	ASSLGLAGTRSYEQY
TRBV15	TRBJ1-1	ATSRPRTGNTEAF
TRBV28	TRBJ2-7	ASTVGRAGAYEQY
TRBV11-2	TRBJ2-2	ASSLESGPPGELF
TRBV11-2	TRBJ2-1	ASSRGARNYNEQF
TRBV2	TRBJ2-3	ASVRGRDSDTQY
TRBV5-1	TRBJ1-4	ASSFEGLTNEKLF
TRBV5-1	TRBJ1-5	ASSLFRDRGQHNYSNQPQH
TRBV18	TRBJ2-1	ASSPQQVNYNEQF
TRBV28	TRBJ2-3	ASTTWVGVGDTQY
TRBV27	TRBJ1-1	ASKFNPRAEAF
TRBV3-1/TRBV3-2	TRBJ2-3	ASATSTDTQY
TRBV3-1/TRBV3-2	TRBJ1-3	ASSQGTGSGNTIY
TRBV6-1	TRBJ2-1	ASSEWPGGPTNEQF
TRBV7-2	TRBJ1-6	ASSSASGGSPLH
TRBV3-1/TRBV3-2	TRBJ1-5	ASSQDSSNQPQH
TRBV7-8	TRBJ1-5	ASSLAEGSGPQH
TRBV7-8	TRBJ1-5	ASSLGSVTNQPQH
TRBV2	TRBJ1-2	ASSGGDSRNYGYT
TRBV7-2	TRBJ2-3	ASSPGGADTQY
TRBV5-1	TRBJ1-1	ASSVQGGNTEAF
TRBV6-5	TRBJ2-1	ASSRGEQF
TRBV28	TRBJ2-7	ASSSRGQGVSEQY
TRBV7-9	TRBJ2-4	ASSGARVENIQY
TRBV3-1/TRBV3-2	TRBJ2-1	ASSRAGAPYNEQF
TRBV27	TRBJ2-2	ASSPQGGMNTGELF
TRBV2	TRBJ1-2	ASTPFYRQADRYGYT
TRBV15	TRBJ2-3	ATSRAAAVPTDTQY
TRBV10-1	TRBJ2-2	ASSDHYSTGELF
TRBV6-6	TRBJ2-1	ASTRDPDYNEQF
TRBV11-3	TRBJ2-5	ASSLAVEETQY
TRBV2	TRBJ2-2	ASRGGTGSGELF
TRBV24-1	TRBJ2-3	ATSDGTGGSTDTQY
TRBV4-1	TRBJ2-7	ASSLWGLAKTYEQY